Listed below are T cell receptor beta chains from one sample, sequenced in a study of blood T cell repertoires in COVID-19. Here immunoSEQ multiplex PCR was the method, and the copy in TCRdb shows in-frame clones only, minus some. In the table there are a few hundred thousand clones, about 83% of which are singletons. The sample was peripheral blood. Receptor source: a woman in her fifties or sixties with acute or convalescent COVID-19. Both conserved end residues are part of each CDR3. A D gene is named only where the DNA matches it firmly. Clone size is shown for a subset of rows, as once, few, many or a class of expanded clone.

V,J,D,size,CDR3,DNA
TRBV7-2,TRBJ2-7,.,.,CASSERTEYEQYF,TGTGCCAGCAGCGAGAGAACCGAATACGAGCAGTACTTC
TRBV7-2,TRBJ1-5,.,.,CASSLGEGNNQPQHF,TGTGCCAGCAGCTTAGGGGAGGGCAACAATCAGCCCCAGCATTTT
TRBV28,TRBJ2-7,TRBD1,.,CASINRGPSYEQYF,TGTGCCAGCATTAACAGGGGACCGTCTTACGAGCAGTACTTC
TRBV27,TRBJ2-5,TRBD1,.,CASSSKKRDRGRQETQYF,TGTGCCAGCAGTTCTAAAAAAAGGGACAGGGGACGTCAAGAGACCCAGTACTTC
TRBV6-2/TRBV6-3,TRBJ2-2,TRBD2,.,CASSYLGLAGANTGELFF,TGTGCCAGCAGTTACCTAGGACTAGCGGGAGCGAACACCGGGGAGCTGTTTTTT
TRBV6-1,TRBJ2-7,.,.,CASSGGPNEQYF,TGTGCCAGCAGTGGGGGGCCCAACGAGCAGTACTTC
TRBV7-3,TRBJ2-7,.,.,CASSSDYRAHEQYF,TGTGCCAGCAGCTCTGACTACAGGGCCCACGAGCAGTACTTC
TRBV7-2,TRBJ1-5,.,.,CASSLAGGGNQPQHF,TGTGCCAGCAGCTTAGCTGGTGGAGGCAATCAGCCCCAGCATTTT
TRBV24-1,TRBJ2-7,.,once,CATSVGDVDEQYF,TGTGCCACCAGTGTCGGGGATGTCGACGAGCAGTACTTC
TRBV2,TRBJ2-5,.,once,CASSETTDQETQYF,TGTGCCAGCAGTGAAACGACAGATCAAGAGACCCAGTACTTC
TRBV28,TRBJ2-3,.,.,CASSLTGLSTDTQYF,TGTGCCAGCAGTTTGACAGGCCTAAGCACAGATACGCAGTATTTT
TRBV2,TRBJ2-7,.,.,CASILYEQYF,TGTGCCAGCATCCTCTACGAGCAGTACTTC
TRBV9,TRBJ1-1,.,once,CASSPQGQNTEAFF,TGTGCCAGCAGCCCCCAGGGACAGAACACTGAAGCTTTCTTT
TRBV7-3,TRBJ1-2,.,.,CASSPRLPSADPHSGYTF,TGTGCCAGCAGCCCTCGACTCCCTAGCGCTGACCCCCACTCTGGCTACACCTTC
TRBV2,TRBJ2-7,TRBD1,few,CASSGQGYEQYF,TGTGCCAGCAGTGGACAGGGCTACGAGCAGTACTTC
TRBV28,TRBJ2-5,.,.,CASAYGIQETQYF,TGTGCCAGCGCTTACGGGATCCAAGAGACCCAGTACTTC
TRBV7-6,TRBJ2-1,.,.,CASSLGSRGNNEQFF,TGTGCCAGCAGCTTAGGGTCACGAGGGAACAATGAGCAGTTCTTC
TRBV18,TRBJ2-7,TRBD2,.,CASSPGTSGTYEQYF,TGTGCCAGCTCACCTGGGACTAGCGGTACCTACGAGCAGTACTTC
TRBV19,TRBJ2-7,TRBD2,few,CASTAGGPYEQYF,TGTGCCAGTACGGCGGGAGGCCCCTACGAGCAGTACTTC
TRBV18,TRBJ2-5,.,.,CASSPGERETQYF,TGTGCCAGCTCACCAGGGGAGCGGGAGACCCAGTACTTC
TRBV6-2/TRBV6-3,TRBJ1-2,.,once,CASSYSFGRSRNYGYTF,TGTGCCAGCAGTTACTCATTTGGAAGGTCTAGAAACTATGGCTACACCTTC
TRBV6-6,TRBJ2-1,TRBD2,.,CASQGGGTSGRNEQFF,TGTGCCAGCCAAGGGGGGGGAACTAGCGGGAGAAATGAGCAGTTCTTC
TRBV30,TRBJ2-1,.,.,CAWKPGWSYNEQFF,TGTGCCTGGAAACCGGGGTGGTCCTACAATGAGCAGTTCTTC
TRBV9,TRBJ2-2,.,.,CASSDWLGGELFF,TGTGCCAGCAGTGACTGGCTCGGCGGGGAGCTGTTTTTT
TRBV27,TRBJ1-2,TRBD1,.,CASSPRDRVGGYTF,TGTGCCAGCAGTCCCAGGGACAGGGTGGGTGGCTACACCTTC
TRBV7-9,TRBJ1-1,TRBD1,.,CASRQGTATIMNTEAFF,TGTGCCAGCAGGCAAGGGACAGCCACGATTATGAACACTGAAGCTTTCTTT
TRBV4-2,TRBJ2-5,TRBD2,.,CASSQDIGASGIPRRETQYF,TGTGCCAGCAGCCAAGATATAGGGGCTAGCGGGATCCCAAGGAGGGAGACCCAGTACTTC
TRBV28,TRBJ2-1,TRBD2,once,CASRIPSGRSYNEQFF,TGTGCCAGCAGAATCCCGAGCGGGAGATCCTACAATGAGCAGTTCTTC